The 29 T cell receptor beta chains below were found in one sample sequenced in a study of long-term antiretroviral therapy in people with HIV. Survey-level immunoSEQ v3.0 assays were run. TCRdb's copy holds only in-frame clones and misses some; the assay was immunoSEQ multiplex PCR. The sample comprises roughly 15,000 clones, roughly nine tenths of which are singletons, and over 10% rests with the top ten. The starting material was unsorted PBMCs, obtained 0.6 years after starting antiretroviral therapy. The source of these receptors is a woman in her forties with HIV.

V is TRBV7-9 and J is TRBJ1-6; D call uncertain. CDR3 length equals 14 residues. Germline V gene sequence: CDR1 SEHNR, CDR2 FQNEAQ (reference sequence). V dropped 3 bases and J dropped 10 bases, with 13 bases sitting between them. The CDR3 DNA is TGTGCCAGCAGCTTGGACCCGGGGAACTCACCCCTCCACTTT. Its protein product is CASSLDPGNSPLHF.

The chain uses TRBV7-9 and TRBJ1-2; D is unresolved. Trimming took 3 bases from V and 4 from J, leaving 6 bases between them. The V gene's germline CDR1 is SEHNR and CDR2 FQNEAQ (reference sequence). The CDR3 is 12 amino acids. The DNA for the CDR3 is TGTGCCAGCAGCTTGGAGGGCTATGGCTACACCTTC. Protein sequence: CASSLEGYGYTF.

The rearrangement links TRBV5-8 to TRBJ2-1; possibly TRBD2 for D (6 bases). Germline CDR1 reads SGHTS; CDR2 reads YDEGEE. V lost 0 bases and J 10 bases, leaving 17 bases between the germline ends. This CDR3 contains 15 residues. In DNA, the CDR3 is TGTGCCAGCAGCTTGGAGGTAGGGGAGGTATGGGAGCAGTTCTTC. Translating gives CASSLEVGEVWEQFF.

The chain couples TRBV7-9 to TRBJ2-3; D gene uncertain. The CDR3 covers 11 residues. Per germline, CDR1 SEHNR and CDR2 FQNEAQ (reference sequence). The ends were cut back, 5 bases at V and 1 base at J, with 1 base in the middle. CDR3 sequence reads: CASSRTDTQYF. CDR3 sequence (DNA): TGTGCCAGCAGCCGCACAGATACGCAGTATTTT.

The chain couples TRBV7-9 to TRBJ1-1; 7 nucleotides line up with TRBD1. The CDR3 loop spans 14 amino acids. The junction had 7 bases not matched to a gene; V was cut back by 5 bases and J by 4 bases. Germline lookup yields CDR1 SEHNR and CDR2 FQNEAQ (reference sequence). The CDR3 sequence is CASSLQGGLTEAFF. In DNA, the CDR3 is TGTGCCAGCAGCCTCCAGGGGGGACTCACTGAAGCTTTCTTT. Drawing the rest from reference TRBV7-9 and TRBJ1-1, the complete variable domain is DTGVSQNPRHKITKRGQNVTFRCDPISEHNRLYWYRQTLGQGPEFLTYFQNEAQLEKSRLLSDRFSAERPKGSFSTLEIQRTEQGDSAMYLCASSLQGGLTEAFFGQGTRLTVV.

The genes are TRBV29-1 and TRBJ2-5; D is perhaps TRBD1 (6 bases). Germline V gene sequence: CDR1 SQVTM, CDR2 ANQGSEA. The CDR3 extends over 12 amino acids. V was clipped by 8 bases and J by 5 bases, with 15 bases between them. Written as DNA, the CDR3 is TGCAGCCTCGAGGCAGGGGATGAGACCCAGTACTTC. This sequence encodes CSLEAGDETQYF.

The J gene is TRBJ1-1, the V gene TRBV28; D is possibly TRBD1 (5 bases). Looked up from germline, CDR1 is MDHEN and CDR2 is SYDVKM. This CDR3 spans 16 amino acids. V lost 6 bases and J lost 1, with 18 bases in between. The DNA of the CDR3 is TGTGCCAGCAGGCAGAGTACACGGGGCCCGAACACTGAAGCTTTCTTT. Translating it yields CASRQSTRGPNTEAFF.

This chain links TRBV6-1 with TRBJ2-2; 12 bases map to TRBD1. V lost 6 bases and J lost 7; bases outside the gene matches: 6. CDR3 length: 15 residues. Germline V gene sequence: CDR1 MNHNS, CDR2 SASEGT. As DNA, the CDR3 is TGTGCCAGCAGAATAGGGACAGGGGGCAGCGGGGAGCTGTTTTTT. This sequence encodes CASRIGTGGSGELFF.

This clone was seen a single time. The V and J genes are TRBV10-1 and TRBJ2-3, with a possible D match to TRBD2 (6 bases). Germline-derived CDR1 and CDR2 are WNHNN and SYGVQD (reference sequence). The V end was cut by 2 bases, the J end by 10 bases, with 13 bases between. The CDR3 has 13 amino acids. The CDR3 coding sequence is TGCGCCAGCAGTGAGCAACTAGCTAGGGCGCAGTATTTT. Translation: CASSEQLARAQYF.

For the CDR3, the DNA is TGCGCCAGCAGCCAAGAGGGAGGGTGGGGAGCTTTCTTT. This gives the protein CASSQEGGWGAFF. The chain is built from TRBV4-3 and TRBJ1-1, with D unclear. The CDR3 consists of 13 residues. Germline CDR1 is LGHNA and CDR2 is YSLEER. V lost 0 bases, J lost 10 bases, and 12 bases lay in between.

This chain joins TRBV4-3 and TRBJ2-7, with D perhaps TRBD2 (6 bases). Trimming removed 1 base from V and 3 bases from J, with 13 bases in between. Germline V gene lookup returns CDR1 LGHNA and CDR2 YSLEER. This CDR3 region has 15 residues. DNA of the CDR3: TGCGCCAGCAGCCAAGGTCAGGAGGGTTTCTACGAGCAGTACTTC. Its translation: CASSQGQEGFYEQYF.

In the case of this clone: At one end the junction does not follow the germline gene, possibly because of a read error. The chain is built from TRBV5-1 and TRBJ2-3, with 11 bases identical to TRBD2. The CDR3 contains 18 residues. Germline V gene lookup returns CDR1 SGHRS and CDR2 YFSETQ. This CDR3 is CASSPGRLAGGARNTQCF. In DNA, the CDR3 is TGCGCCAGCAGCCCTGGAAGGCTAGCGGGGGGAGCCCGTAATACGCAGTGTTTT. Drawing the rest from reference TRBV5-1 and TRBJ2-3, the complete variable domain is KAGVTQTPRYLIKTRGQQVTLSCSPISGHRSVSWYQQTPGQGLQFLFEYFSETQRNKGNFPGRFSGRQFSNSRSEMNVSTLELGDSALYLCASSPGRLAGGARNTQCFGPGTRLTVL.

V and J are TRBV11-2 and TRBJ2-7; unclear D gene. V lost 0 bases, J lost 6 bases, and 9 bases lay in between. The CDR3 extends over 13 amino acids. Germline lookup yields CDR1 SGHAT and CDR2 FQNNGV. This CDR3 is CASSLDSRREQYF. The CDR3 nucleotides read TGTGCCAGCAGCTTAGACTCTCGGCGCGAGCAGTACTTC. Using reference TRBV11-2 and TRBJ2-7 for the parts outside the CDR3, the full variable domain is EAGVAQSPRYKIIEKRQSVAFWCNPISGHATLYWYQQILGQGPKLLIQFQNNGVVDDSQLPKDRFSAERLKGVDSTLKIQPAKLEDSAVYLCASSLDSRREQYFGPGTRLTVT.

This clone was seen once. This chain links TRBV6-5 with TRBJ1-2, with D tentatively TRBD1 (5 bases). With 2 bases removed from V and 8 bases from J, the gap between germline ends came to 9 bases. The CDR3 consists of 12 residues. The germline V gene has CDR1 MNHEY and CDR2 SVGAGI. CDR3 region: CASSYVGDGYTF. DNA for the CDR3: TGTGCCAGCAGTTACGTGGGGGACGGCTACACCTTC.

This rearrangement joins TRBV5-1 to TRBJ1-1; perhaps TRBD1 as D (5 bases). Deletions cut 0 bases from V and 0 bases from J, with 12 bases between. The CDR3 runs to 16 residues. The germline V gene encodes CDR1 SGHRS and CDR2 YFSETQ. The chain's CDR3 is CASSLAGGGMNTEAFF. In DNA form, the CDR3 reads TGCGCCAGCAGCTTGGCCGGTGGGGGGATGAACACTGAAGCTTTCTTT.

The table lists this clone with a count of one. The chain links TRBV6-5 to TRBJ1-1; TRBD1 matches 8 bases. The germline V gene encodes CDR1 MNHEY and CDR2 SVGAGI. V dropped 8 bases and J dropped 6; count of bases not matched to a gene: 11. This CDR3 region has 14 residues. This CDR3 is CASLLGQGNAEAFF. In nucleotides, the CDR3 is TGTGCCAGCTTACTTGGACAGGGTAACGCTGAAGCTTTCTTT.

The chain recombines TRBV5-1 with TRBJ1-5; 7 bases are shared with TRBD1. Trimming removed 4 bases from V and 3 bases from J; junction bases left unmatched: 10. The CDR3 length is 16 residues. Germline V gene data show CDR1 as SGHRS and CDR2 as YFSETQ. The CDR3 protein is CASSPEGGANNQPQHF. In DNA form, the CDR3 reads TGCGCCAGCAGCCCGGAAGGGGGCGCGAACAATCAGCCCCAGCATTTT.

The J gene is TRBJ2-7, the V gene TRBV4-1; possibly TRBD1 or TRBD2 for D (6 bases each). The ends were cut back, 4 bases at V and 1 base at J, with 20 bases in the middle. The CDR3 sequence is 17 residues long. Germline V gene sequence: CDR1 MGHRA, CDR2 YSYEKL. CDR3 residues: CASSLPPRGPSSYEQYF. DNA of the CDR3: TGCGCCAGCAGCCTCCCACCCCGGGGGCCCTCTTCCTACGAGCAGTACTTC.

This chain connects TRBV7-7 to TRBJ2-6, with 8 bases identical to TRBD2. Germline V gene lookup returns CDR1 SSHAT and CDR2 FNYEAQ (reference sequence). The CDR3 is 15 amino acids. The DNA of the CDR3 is TGTGCTAGCGGGATCGGGGGTACTGGGGCCAACGTCCTGACTTTC. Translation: CASGIGGTGANVLTF.

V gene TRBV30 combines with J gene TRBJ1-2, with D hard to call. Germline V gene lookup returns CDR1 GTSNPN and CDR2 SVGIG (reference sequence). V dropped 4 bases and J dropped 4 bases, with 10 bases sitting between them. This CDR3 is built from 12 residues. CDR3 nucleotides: TGTGCCTGGACCCCGGCCAGCTATGGCTACACCTTC. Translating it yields CAWTPASYGYTF.

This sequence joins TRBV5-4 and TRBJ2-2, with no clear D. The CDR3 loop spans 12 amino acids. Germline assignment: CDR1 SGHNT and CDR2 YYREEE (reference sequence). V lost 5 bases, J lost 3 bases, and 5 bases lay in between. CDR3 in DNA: TGTGCCAGCAGTCTCGACACCGGGGAGCTGTTTTTT. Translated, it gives CASSLDTGELFF.

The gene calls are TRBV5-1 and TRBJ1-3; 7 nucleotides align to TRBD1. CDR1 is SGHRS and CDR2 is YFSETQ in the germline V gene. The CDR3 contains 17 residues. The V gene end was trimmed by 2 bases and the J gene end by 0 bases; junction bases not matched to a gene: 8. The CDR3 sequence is CASSLTWDRYSGNTIYF. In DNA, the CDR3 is TGCGCCAGCAGCTTAACTTGGGACAGATACTCTGGAAACACCATATATTTT.

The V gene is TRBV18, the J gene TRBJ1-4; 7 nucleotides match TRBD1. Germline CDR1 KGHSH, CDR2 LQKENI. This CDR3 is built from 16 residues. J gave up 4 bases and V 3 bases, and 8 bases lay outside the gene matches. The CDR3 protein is CASSPASTGNNEKLFF. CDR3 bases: TGTGCCAGCTCACCTGCTTCGACAGGGAATAATGAAAAACTGTTTTTT.

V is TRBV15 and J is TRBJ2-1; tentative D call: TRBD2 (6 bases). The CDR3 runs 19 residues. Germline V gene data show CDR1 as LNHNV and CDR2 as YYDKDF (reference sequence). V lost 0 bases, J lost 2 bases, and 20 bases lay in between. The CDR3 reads CATSRDRGWRDGAYNEQFF. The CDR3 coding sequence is TGTGCCACCAGCAGAGATCGTGGGTGGAGGGACGGAGCCTACAATGAGCAGTTCTTC.

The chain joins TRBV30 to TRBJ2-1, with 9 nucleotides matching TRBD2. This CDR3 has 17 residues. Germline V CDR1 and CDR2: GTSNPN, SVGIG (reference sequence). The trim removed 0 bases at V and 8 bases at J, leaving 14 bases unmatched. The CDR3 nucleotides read TGTGCCTGGAGTGTACTGAGCGGGGGGCCCCTCTCCGATGAGCAGTTCTTC. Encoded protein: CAWSVLSGGPLSDEQFF.

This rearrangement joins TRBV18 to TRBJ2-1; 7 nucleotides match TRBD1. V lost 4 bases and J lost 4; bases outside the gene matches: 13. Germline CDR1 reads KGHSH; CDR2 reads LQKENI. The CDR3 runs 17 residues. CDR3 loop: CASSLYPGTEAYNEQFF. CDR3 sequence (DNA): TGTGCCAGCTCACTTTACCCCGGGACAGAAGCTTACAATGAGCAGTTCTTC.

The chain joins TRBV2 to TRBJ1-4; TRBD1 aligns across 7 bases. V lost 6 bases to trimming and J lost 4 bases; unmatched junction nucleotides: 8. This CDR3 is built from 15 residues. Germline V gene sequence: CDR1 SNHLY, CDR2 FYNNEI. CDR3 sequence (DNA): TGTGCCAGCAGCCTGTACAGGGGCGTTAATGAAAAACTGTTTTTT. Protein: CASSLYRGVNEKLFF. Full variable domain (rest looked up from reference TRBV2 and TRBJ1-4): EPEVTQTPSHQVTQMGQEVILRCVPISNHLYFYWYRQILGQKVEFLVSFYNNEISEKSEIFDDQFSVERPDGSNFTLKIRSTKLEDSAMYFCASSLYRGVNEKLFFGSGTQLSVL.

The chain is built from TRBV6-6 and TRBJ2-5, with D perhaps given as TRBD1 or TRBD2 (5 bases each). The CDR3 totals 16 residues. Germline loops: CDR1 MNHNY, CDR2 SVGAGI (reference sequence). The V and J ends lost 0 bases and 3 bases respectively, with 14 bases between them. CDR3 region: CASSYSRGLGKETQYF. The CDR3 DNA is TGTGCCAGCAGTTACTCGAGGGGTCTAGGGAAAGAGACCCAGTACTTC.

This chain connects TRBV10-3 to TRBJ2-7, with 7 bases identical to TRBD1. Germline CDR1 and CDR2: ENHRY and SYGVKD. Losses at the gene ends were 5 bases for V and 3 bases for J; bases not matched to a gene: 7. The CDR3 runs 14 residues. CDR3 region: CAISQPGQSYEQYF. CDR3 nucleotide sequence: TGTGCCATCAGTCAACCGGGACAGAGCTACGAGCAGTACTTC.